This T cell receptor (beta chain) was observed in a study of blood T cell repertoires in COVID-19. The wider study: Sites across the United States, Italy and Spain contributed samples from acute and convalescent COVID-19. T cells, B-cell-depleted T cells, or PBMCs supplied cDNA or gDNA.

The CDR3 totals 14 residues. Looked up from germline, CDR1 is SQVTM and CDR2 is ANQGSEA. V lost 2 bases and J lost 7; bases outside the gene matches: 7. In the original analysis: Amplification of reference gene primers provided the estimated nucleated cell counts. Using immunoSEQ multiplex PCR, the repertoire was profiled, and TCRdb retains in-frame clones only, with some absent. Clonal size and the V and J genes are those of that table, whereas D and trimming came from the DNA. Of 200,000 or so clones listed, about 80% were seen once; the top ten hold 6.9%. What was sequenced was peripheral blood. This clonotype was obtained from a human donor with acute or convalescent COVID-19. The donor label of this sample is uncertain. The chain recombines TRBV29-1 with TRBJ1-3, with 8 bases fitting TRBD1. The DNA of the CDR3 is TGCAGCGTTGAAAAGGCAGGGGGCGGGAACACCATATATTTT. It is translated as CSVEKAGGGNTIYF.